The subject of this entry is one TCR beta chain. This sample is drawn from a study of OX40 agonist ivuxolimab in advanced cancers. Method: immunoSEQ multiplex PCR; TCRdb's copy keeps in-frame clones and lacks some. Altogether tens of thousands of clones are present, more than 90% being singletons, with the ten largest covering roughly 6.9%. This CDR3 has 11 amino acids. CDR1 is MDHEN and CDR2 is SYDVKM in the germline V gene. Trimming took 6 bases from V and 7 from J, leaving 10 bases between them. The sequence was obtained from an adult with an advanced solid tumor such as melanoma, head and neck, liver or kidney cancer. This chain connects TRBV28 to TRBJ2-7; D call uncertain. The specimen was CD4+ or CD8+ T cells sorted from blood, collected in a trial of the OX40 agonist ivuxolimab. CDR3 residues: CASSFTWEQYF. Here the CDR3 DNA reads TGTGCCAGCAGCTTCACTTGGGAGCAGTACTTC.